This T cell receptor (beta chain) was captured in a study of cytomegalovirus exposure and HLA in healthy donors. The primer mix had 60 Vbeta and 13 Jbeta primers. This table comes from immunoSEQ multiplex PCR, and its TCRdb copy is limited to in-frame clones, with some not included. The table lists around 160,000 clones, approximately 78% of them singletons. V was trimmed by 1 base and J by 0 bases, leaving 6 bases between them. The germline gives CDR1 SGHTA, CDR2 FQGNSA. There are 15 residues in the CDR3. The TCR was taken from a man aged 35 to 55 in good health and CMV-seropositive. This sequence joins TRBV7-2 and TRBJ2-2, with D unclear. The sample was PBMCs. For the CDR3, the DNA is TGTGCCAGCAGCTTAGGACGGGCGAACACCGGGGAGCTGTTTTTT. Translating gives CASSLGRANTGELFF.